This is a list of T cell receptor beta chains from one sample in a study of graft-versus-host responses after intestinal transplantation. TCRdb's table, derived via immunoSEQ multiplex PCR, lists solely in-frame clones and lacks some. The repertoire consists of thousands of clones, with 30% to 35% occurring once and the leading ten covering around 2.9%. The sample here was alloreactive CD8+ T cells from a mixed lymphocyte reaction culture, taken before transplantation. Receptors were obtained from a human patient who was an organ donor for intestinal transplantation. Each CDR3 is given with its conserved first and last residue. The D gene is left open where the match is weak. Clone size, where shown, is once, few, many, or a class for clones that have expanded.

v_call	d_call	clone_size	j_call	cdr3_nt	cdr3_aa
TRBV27	NA	NA	TRBJ2-1	TGTGCCAGCAGTTACGCACGACAGCCCGAATCCTACAATGAGCAGTTCTTC	CASSYARQPESYNEQFF
TRBV6-7	NA	few	TRBJ2-7	TGTGCCAGCGGGAAACAGGGTCCCGAGCAGTACTTC	CASGKQGPEQYF
TRBV6-5	TRBD2	NA	TRBJ2-1	TGTGCCAGCAGTTCAACTAGCGGGGGGGGGAATGAGCAGTTCTTC	CASSSTSGGGNEQFF
TRBV5-1	NA	once	TRBJ1-2	TGCGCCAGCAGCTTGGGTGCCTTTGGCTGCACCTTC	CASSLGAFGCTF
TRBV28	NA	NA	TRBJ2-5	TGTGCCAGCAGTTTATCGCCCCTGCCTTTTGCGGGAGAGACCCAGTACTTC	CASSLSPLPFAGETQYF
TRBV2	TRBD2	few	TRBJ2-7	TGTGCCAGCAGTGAAGCCGTCGGGACTAGCGGGCCGACCTACGAGCAGTACTTC	CASSEAVGTSGPTYEQYF
TRBV18	TRBD2	NA	TRBJ2-3	TGTGCCAGCTCACCACTAGTCGAGCGGGACTACACAGATACGCAGTATTTT	CASSPLVERDYTDTQYF
TRBV11-3	TRBD2	NA	TRBJ2-1	TGTGCCAGCAGCCTCCGGACTAGCGGGGACTACAATGAGCAGTTCTTC	CASSLRTSGDYNEQFF
TRBV19	NA	NA	TRBJ2-3	TGTGCCAGTAAGGGAGAGAACACAGATACGCAGTATTTT	CASKGENTDTQYF
TRBV9	TRBD2	few	TRBJ2-7	TGTGCCAGTAGCGGGAAGCGGAACGAGCAGTACTTC	CASSGKRNEQYF
TRBV27	TRBD1	medium-sized	TRBJ1-2	TGTGCCAGCAGTTTATTGGGACAGGGCTATGGCTACACCTTC	CASSLLGQGYGYTF
TRBV4-3	TRBD1	NA	TRBJ2-7	TGCGCCAGCAGCCAAGGGACAGGCAAAACCTCCTACGAGCAGTACTTC	CASSQGTGKTSYEQYF
TRBV27	NA	few	TRBJ2-1	TGTGCCAGCAGTTTATTAGACAGTTCCTACAATGAGCAGTTCTTC	CASSLLDSSYNEQFF
TRBV7-2	NA	medium-sized	TRBJ1-1	TGTGCCAGCAGCTGGGCCGGGGGAGGTCTCACTGAAGCTTTCTTT	CASSWAGGGLTEAFF
TRBV7-3	TRBD2	NA	TRBJ2-5	TGTGCCAGCAGCTTAATGGGAGGGGTGCAAGAGACCCAGTACTTC	CASSLMGGVQETQYF
TRBV6-4	TRBD1	NA	TRBJ1-6	TGTGCCAGCACTTACCCGGGACAGGGAGAAATCGGTCTTTCACCCCTCCACTTT	CASTYPGQGEIGLSPLHF
TRBV30	NA	NA	TRBJ1-4	TGTGCCTGGAGTACGGTGAATGAAAAACTGTTTTTT	CAWSTVNEKLFF
TRBV5-6	NA	NA	TRBJ1-1	TGTGCCAGCAGCCCGAGAAGCATGAACACTGAAGCTTTCTTT	CASSPRSMNTEAFF
TRBV27	TRBD1	NA	TRBJ1-5	TGTGCCAGCAGCTTGGGGGGACAGTATAGCAATCAGCCCCAGCATTTT	CASSLGGQYSNQPQHF
TRBV6-1	NA	NA	TRBJ1-4	TGTGCCAGCGGACGCCTTCGGGAAGCTTATGAAAAACTGTTTTTT	CASGRLREAYEKLFF
TRBV5-5	NA	NA	TRBJ2-1	TGTGCCACTGAGAACTGGGCCAATGAGCAGTTCTTC	CATENWANEQFF
TRBV5-4	NA	NA	TRBJ1-2	TGTGCCAGCAGCTTGGAGCACCTTGTTGCGGGCGGCTACACCTTC	CASSLEHLVAGGYTF
TRBV28	NA	medium-sized	TRBJ1-5	TGTGCCAGCGCGGCAGAACACAATCAGCCCCAGCATTTT	CASAAEHNQPQHF
TRBV4-1	NA	NA	TRBJ1-2	TGCGCCAGCAGCCCAAAGGTCTACTATAACTATGGCTACACCTTC	CASSPKVYYNYGYTF
TRBV7-9	TRBD1	NA	TRBJ2-7	TGTGCCAGCAGCCGCTCCGGGACAGGGCACGAGCAGTACTTC	CASSRSGTGHEQYF
TRBV27	TRBD2	NA	TRBJ2-1	TGTGCCAGCAGTCTCCTGACTAGCCGTGGTGCAACTGAGCAGTTCTTC	CASSLLTSRGATEQFF